Presented here are 13 T cell receptor beta chains from one specimen sequenced in a study of shared clonotypes between healthy human individuals. Produced via immunoSEQ multiplex PCR; TCRdb's table is partial and in-frame only. The sample lists about 450,000 clones, 79% occurring once. Material: PBMCs. The receptors come from a middle-aged woman in good health. Some clones in this sample may be carry-over from other donors' samples.

This clone was detected once. V is TRBV18 and J is TRBJ2-5; no clear D. CDR3 size: 13 residues. From germline, CDR1 is KGHSH and CDR2 LQKENI. The V end lost 1 base, the J end lost 2 bases, and 5 bases lay between the germline ends. The CDR3 DNA follows: TGTGCCAGCTCACCACAGGTACAAGAGACCCAGTACTTC. Its protein product is CASSPQVQETQYF.

On this clone: Other DNA sequences of this sample code for an identical CDR3. This chain uses TRBV5-1 with TRBJ2-5; no clear D. The CDR3 consists of 14 residues. The V and J ends lost 0 bases and 2 bases respectively, with 8 bases between them. Germline values: CDR1 SGHRS, CDR2 YFSETQ. This chain's CDR3 is CASSLGTAQETQYF. CDR3 DNA: TGCGCCAGCAGCTTGGGAACGGCACAAGAGACCCAGTACTTC.

J is TRBJ2-1 and V is TRBV5-8, with D uncertain. Trimming removed 0 bases from V and 1 base from J, with 8 bases in between. Looked up from germline, CDR1 is SGHTS and CDR2 is YDEGEE. The CDR3 contains 15 residues. The CDR3 here is CASSLDTYSYNEQFF. DNA for the CDR3: TGTGCCAGCAGCTTGGATACCTATTCCTACAATGAGCAGTTCTTC.

The chain recombines TRBV15 with TRBJ2-3; TRBD2 aligns across 8 bases. After removal of 7 bases from V and 5 bases from J, the junction contained 14 bases not matched to a gene. This CDR3 comprises 16 residues. CDR1 and CDR2 (germline): LNHNV, YYDKDF (reference sequence). The CDR3 bases are TGTGCCACCACTCCCGATCGCGGGAGGATGTTAGATACGCAGTATTTT. Residues: CATTPDRGRMLDTQYF.

The rearrangement uses TRBV11-3 and TRBJ2-1; TRBD2 matches 9 bases. V lost 5 bases and J lost 3; bases outside the gene matches: 8. The CDR3 length is 16 residues. Germline loops: CDR1 SGHNT, CDR2 YENEEA. In DNA form, the CDR3 reads TGTGCCAGCAGCCCTCGGGCAGCGGGAGGCTACAATGAGCAGTTCTTC. Protein: CASSPRAAGGYNEQFF.

Remarks on this clone: A far larger clone is off by one base, so a read error is likely. The sample carries other DNA sequences with the same CDR3. This chain joins TRBV7-9 and TRBJ1-1; TRBD1 matches 7 bases. The CDR3 covers 18 residues. CDR1 and CDR2 (germline): SEHNR, FQNEAQ (reference sequence). CDR3 DNA sequence: TGTGCCAGCAGCCCACCAGTAGTCGGACAGGTGATGAACACTGAGGCTTTCTTT. This translates into CASSPPVVGQVMNTEAFF.

The gene calls are TRBV5-1 and TRBJ2-2, with 13 bases identical to TRBD2. This CDR3 has 17 residues. The trim removed 1 base at V and 6 bases at J, leaving 6 bases unmatched. The germline CDR1 and CDR2 sequences are SGHRS and YFSETQ. The CDR3 sequence is CASSLRGGLAGAGELFF. DNA of the CDR3: TGCGCCAGCAGCTTGAGAGGTGGACTAGCGGGAGCCGGGGAGCTGTTTTTT.

The chain couples TRBV18 to TRBJ1-1; no definite D call. Germline V gene sequence: CDR1 KGHSH, CDR2 LQKENI. V was cut by 4 bases and J by 7 bases, with 13 bases left in between. The CDR3 extends over 13 amino acids. CDR3 sequence reads: CASSQQLNGEAFF. Here the CDR3 DNA reads TGTGCCAGCTCACAACAGCTGAACGGTGAAGCTTTCTTT.

The V call is TRBV2, the J call TRBJ2-6; 7 positions match TRBD2. Trimming cost V 3 bases and J 2 bases; bases outside gene matches: 10. CDR1 and CDR2 (germline): SNHLY, FYNNEI. The CDR3 sequence is 18 residues long. Here the CDR3 reads CASSDGGSLLPGANVLTF. Here the CDR3 DNA reads TGTGCCAGCAGTGACGGCGGGAGCCTTCTTCCTGGGGCCAACGTCCTGACTTTC.

The V call is TRBV28, the J call TRBJ2-7; D gene ambiguous. Germline CDR1 MDHEN, CDR2 SYDVKM. V lost 4 bases and J lost 4, with 17 bases in between. CDR3 length: 15 amino acids. The CDR3 coding sequence is TGTGCCAGCAGTTCCGACGGGCTTAGGCCTTACGAGCAGTACTTC. It encodes CASSSDGLRPYEQYF.

The chain links TRBV6-1 to TRBJ1-5; maybe TRBD1 (5 bases). CDR3 length: 15 residues. Trimming removed 7 bases from V and 9 bases from J, with 22 bases in between. Germline loops: CDR1 MNHNS, CDR2 SASEGT. DNA for the CDR3: TGTGCCAGCAACCCCGGGACGGGAGGGCGGCGGCCCCAGCATTTT. Amino acids: CASNPGTGGRRPQHF.

The genes are TRBV14 and TRBJ2-7; D not certain. The length of the CDR3 is 15 residues. Trimming left V 1 base short and J 2 bases short, with 12 bases between. Germline loops: CDR1 SGHDN, CDR2 FVKESK. The CDR3 nucleotides read TGTGCCAGCAGCCAAGGTTACCCGGGCCCCTACGAGCAGTACTTC. This translates into CASSQGYPGPYEQYF.

The chain recombines TRBV4-3 with TRBJ2-2, with unresolved D. Germline CDR1 LGHNA, CDR2 YSLEER. V lost 3 bases to trimming and J lost 5 bases, with 7 bases between them. CDR3 length: 13 amino acids. CDR3 loop: CASSHVVTGELFF. Here the CDR3 DNA reads TGCGCCAGCAGCCACGTAGTTACCGGGGAGCTGTTTTTT.